Listed below are T cell receptor beta chains from one sample, sequenced in a study of beta chain features in type 1 diabetes. Only in-frame clones appear in the TCRdb table, and some are missing; sequencing was by immunoSEQ multiplex PCR. The sample holds fewer than 900,000 clones; around a sixth are singletons and the top ten take about 0.02%. Sequenced material: naive CD4+ T cells from blood. All receptors derive from a young woman in good health. The CDR3 runs from the conserved cysteine through the conserved F or W. D genes are given only for firm matches. Some rows mark clone size as missing; the rest say once, few, many or name a class of expanded clone.

V gene	J gene	clone size	D gene	CDR3 DNA	CDR3 protein
TRBV15	TRBJ2-7	few	.	TGTGCCACCAGCAGGGCCGGACAGCTATACTACGAGCAGTACTTC	CATSRAGQLYYEQYF
TRBV19	TRBJ2-3	.	.	TGTGCCAGTAGTCCCATGGCGTCGCTCGACACAGATACGCAGTATTTT	CASSPMASLDTDTQYF
TRBV5-6	TRBJ1-2	.	.	TGTGCCAGCAGCCGGATGACAGATTACGACCACTATGGCTACACCTTC	CASSRMTDYDHYGYTF
TRBV7-9	TRBJ2-5	few	.	TGTGCCAGCAGCTTAGACAGGTCTCCGTACTTC	CASSLDRSPYF
TRBV5-1	TRBJ2-5	.	.	TGCGCCAGCAGCGAAAGCCCGATGGCGTCAGAGACCCAGTACTTC	CASSESPMASETQYF
TRBV10-3	TRBJ2-3	few	TRBD1	TGTGCCATCAGGAGGGGGCCAGATACGCAGTATTTT	CAIRRGPDTQYF
TRBV4-2	TRBJ1-2	few	.	TGTGCCAGCAGCCAAGATGAGAACTATGCGGGCTACACCTTC	CASSQDENYAGYTF
TRBV7-2	TRBJ2-1	few	.	TGTGCCAGCAGCATTTACTCGGACGTAGCTGAGCAGTTCTTC	CASSIYSDVAEQFF
TRBV28	TRBJ2-1	few	.	TGTGCCAGCAGCTCCCGCTGGGCGGACGGGCAGTTCTTC	CASSSRWADGQFF
TRBV7-2	TRBJ1-2	.	TRBD1	TGTGCCAGCAGCTTAACTGGGGGACAGGCTTCCCTCTATGGCTACACCTTC	CASSLTGGQASLYGYTF
TRBV15	TRBJ2-1	few	TRBD2	TGTGCCACCAGCGGTACGCGACTAGCGGGTCCGAATGAGCAGTTCTTC	CATSGTRLAGPNEQFF
TRBV6-5	TRBJ2-1	.	.	TGTGCCAGTTTCGGACCCTACAATGAGCAGTTCTTC	CASFGPYNEQFF
TRBV4-2	TRBJ2-3	few	.	TGTGCCAGCAGCCAGGACTACACAGATACGCAGTATTTT	CASSQDYTDTQYF
TRBV7-6	TRBJ2-1	.	.	TGTGCCAGCAGCTTCACGGCCAGCTCCTACAATGAGCAGTTCTTC	CASSFTASSYNEQFF
TRBV7-3	TRBJ2-5	.	.	TGTGCCAGCAGCTTAACGGCCAAAGAGACCCAGTACTTC	CASSLTAKETQYF
TRBV28	TRBJ2-3	once	.	TGTGCCAGCAGTTCGGCCGGATACACAGATACGCAGTATTTT	CASSSAGYTDTQYF
TRBV19	TRBJ2-2	.	TRBD2	TGTGCCAGTAGTATACGCGGGATCCGGACTAGCGGGACCACCGGGGAGCTGTTTTTT	CASSIRGIRTSGTTGELFF
TRBV5-1	TRBJ2-1	few	TRBD1	TGCGCCAGCAGCTCCCTCGGGACAGGGAACTACAATGAGCAGTTCTTC	CASSSLGTGNYNEQFF
TRBV27	TRBJ2-7	.	.	TGTGCCAGCAGTCCCAGGGTCGGCTACGAGCAGTACTTC	CASSPRVGYEQYF
TRBV21-1	TRBJ2-1	.	.	TGTGCCAGCAGCAAAGAGGGAGCGGGAGGGCCCCACAATGAGCAGTTCTTC	CASSKEGAGGPHNEQFF
TRBV2	TRBJ2-3	.	.	TGTGCCAGCAACGGGCAGTATTTT	CASNGQYF
TRBV19	TRBJ2-1	.	.	TGTGCCAGTAGTATAGGGGCCAGCAATGAGCAGTTCTTC	CASSIGASNEQFF
TRBV19	TRBJ2-1	.	TRBD2	TGTGCCAGTAGAAGACTAGCGGGAGTATCAAGAGCCTACAATGAGCAGTTCTTC	CASRRLAGVSRAYNEQFF
TRBV4-3	TRBJ1-1	.	.	TGCGCCAGCAGCCGCGCGGTTTCGGGCACTGAAGCTTTCTTT	CASSRAVSGTEAFF
TRBV5-1	TRBJ1-2	few	.	TGCGCCAGCAGCCCCTCGGCCGAACGCCGCTTGGGTGGCTACACCTTC	CASSPSAERRLGGYTF
TRBV2	TRBJ2-5	.	.	TGTGCCAGCAGTGTAGGGTCAAAAGAGACCCAGTACTTC	CASSVGSKETQYF
TRBV27	TRBJ2-2	once	.	TGTGCCAGCAGTTTAGTACAGGGCTTACGGGATAGGAGCGGGGAGCTGTTTTTT	CASSLVQGLRDRSGELFF
TRBV5-1	TRBJ2-1	few	TRBD2	TGCGCCAGCAGCTTCCTTAGCGGGAGCACCTACAATGAGCAGTTCTTC	CASSFLSGSTYNEQFF
TRBV15	TRBJ2-1	few	TRBD2	TGTGCCACCCATGAAAGCGGGAGTTTCAGTGAGCAGTTCTTC	CATHESGSFSEQFF
TRBV4-2	TRBJ2-3	.	.	TGTGCCAGCAGCCAAGGAGAGAACACAGATACGCAGTATTTT	CASSQGENTDTQYF
TRBV18	TRBJ2-6	few	.	TGTGCCAGCTCACCGTCAGTCTCTGGGGCCAACGTCCTGACTTTC	CASSPSVSGANVLTF